This T cell receptor beta chain emerged from a study of blood T cell repertoires in COVID-19. The germline gives CDR1 LNHDA, CDR2 SQIVND (reference sequence). V trimming: 9 bases; J trimming: 1 base; junction bases outside the gene matches: 8. The CDR3 sequence is 14 residues long. Original handling: Estimates of nucleated cell counts were drawn from the amplification of reference gene primers. Assay used: immunoSEQ multiplex PCR; TCRdb lists only in-frame clones, some missing. That table gives V, J and clone size, and the DNA gave D and trimming. The data show 200,000 to 250,000 clones, about nine tenths seen once.

The sequenced sample was peripheral blood. This TCR derives from a woman in her fifties or sixties with acute or convalescent COVID-19. This sequence joins TRBV19 and TRBJ1-2; 7 bases map to TRBD1. The CDR3 reads CASTITGVNYGYTF. DNA for the CDR3: TGTGCCAGCACGATTACAGGGGTTAACTATGGCTACACCTTC.